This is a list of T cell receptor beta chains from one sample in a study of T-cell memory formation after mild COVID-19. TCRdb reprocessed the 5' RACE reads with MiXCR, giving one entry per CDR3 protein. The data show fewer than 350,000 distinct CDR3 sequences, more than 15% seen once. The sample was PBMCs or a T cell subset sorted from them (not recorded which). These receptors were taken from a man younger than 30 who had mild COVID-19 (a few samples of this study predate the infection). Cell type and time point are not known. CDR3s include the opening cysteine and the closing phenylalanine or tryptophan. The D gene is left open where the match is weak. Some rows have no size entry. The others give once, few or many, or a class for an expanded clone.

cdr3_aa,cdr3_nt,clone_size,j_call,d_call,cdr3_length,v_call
CASTLLTEGNYGYTF,TGTGCCAGCACCTTGTTGACAGAGGGAAACTATGGCTACACCTTC,few,TRBJ1-2,-,15,TRBV7-6
CASSLSGGAFWNEQYF,TGTGCCAGCAGCCTTAGCGGGGGGGCGTTCTGGAACGAGCAGTACTTC,few,TRBJ2-7,TRBD2,16,TRBV7-9
CASIGTGGADGELFF,TGTGCCAGTATTGGGACAGGGGGCGCGGACGGGGAGCTGTTTTTT,few,TRBJ2-2,TRBD1,15,TRBV19
CASSLSLVGRRQETQYF,TGTGCCAGCAGCTTAAGTTTGGTGGGGCGGCGCCAAGAGACCCAGTACTTC,few,TRBJ2-5,-,17,TRBV11-2
CASSLAPATGGNSPLHF,TGCGCCAGCAGCTTGGCACCCGCGACAGGGGGAAATTCACCCCTCCACTTT,many,TRBJ1-6,TRBD1,17,TRBV5-1
CASMVSGTNYGYTF,TGTGCCAGCATGGTTTCAGGAACTAACTATGGCTACACCTTC,few,TRBJ1-2,-,14,TRBV6-6
CSASGANVLTF,TGCAGTGCTTCTGGGGCCAACGTCCTGACTTTC,many,TRBJ2-6,-,11,TRBV29-1
CASSRGQGLAGELFF,TGTGCCAGCAGCCGAGGACAGGGCCTGGCCGGGGAGCTGTTTTTT,many,TRBJ2-2,TRBD1,15,TRBV7-2
CASSYPLADNEQFF,TGTGCCAGCAGTTACCCACTAGCGGACAATGAGCAGTTCTTC,-,TRBJ2-1,TRBD2,14,TRBV6-6
CASRGQGVYQPQHF,TGTGCCAGCAGGGGACAGGGTGTATATCAGCCCCAGCATTTT,few,TRBJ1-5,TRBD1,14,TRBV28
CASRGQGSRTDTQYF,TGTGCCAGCAGGGGACAGGGGTCTCGCACAGATACGCAGTATTTT,many,TRBJ2-3,TRBD1,15,TRBV12-3/TRBV12-4
CASSRQDWGHGELFF,TGCGCCAGCAGTCGCCAAGATTGGGGACACGGGGAGCTGTTTTTT,-,TRBJ2-2,-,15,TRBV4-1
CASSLGITGANVLTF,TGTGCCAGCAGCTTGGGGATAACTGGGGCCAACGTCCTGACTTTC,few,TRBJ2-6,-,15,TRBV5-6
CASSQMILHEQFF,TGCGCCAGCAGCCAAATGATTCTCCATGAGCAGTTCTTC,few,TRBJ2-1,-,13,TRBV4-3
CASSHRTEHAYF,TGTGCCAGCAGTCATCGGACAGAGCACGCGTACTTC,few,TRBJ2-7,-,12,TRBV28
CASSLGQGSGFGQFF,TGTGCCAGCAGTCTAGGACAGGGCTCAGGGTTTGGGCAGTTCTTC,-,TRBJ2-1,TRBD1,15,TRBV28
CASSYTITYEQYF,TGTGCCAGCAGTTACACAATAACCTACGAGCAGTACTTC,-,TRBJ2-7,-,13,TRBV6-2/TRBV6-3
CASSLEGAGFTYEQYF,TGCGCCAGCAGCTTGGAGGGGGCAGGATTCACCTACGAGCAGTACTTC,-,TRBJ2-7,TRBD1,16,TRBV5-1
CAISDGPGGAGYTF,TGTGCCATCAGTGATGGGCCCGGGGGTGCTGGCTACACCTTC,few,TRBJ1-2,-,14,TRBV10-3
CASSYSPQRGYTF,TGTGCCAGCAGTTACAGCCCACAGCGAGGCTACACCTTC,-,TRBJ1-2,-,13,TRBV6-2/TRBV6-3
CASSVTDFGTQYF,TGTGCCAGCAGCGTAACGGACTTTGGGACCCAGTACTTC,-,TRBJ2-5,-,13,TRBV9
CATSALTRSSGNTIYF,TGTGCCACCAGCGCTTTGACACGAAGCTCTGGAAACACCATATATTTT,few,TRBJ1-3,-,16,TRBV15
CASSPHSGGAGNEQFF,TGTGCCAGCAGCCCCCATAGCGGGGGGGCGGGGAATGAGCAGTTCTTC,few,TRBJ2-1,TRBD2,16,TRBV6-2/TRBV6-3
CASSQASGNTGELFF,TGCGCCAGCAGCCAGGCTAGCGGGAACACCGGGGAGCTGTTTTTT,-,TRBJ2-2,TRBD2,15,TRBV5-1
CASSWGYRGPIAEAFF,TGCGCCAGCAGCTGGGGTTACAGGGGGCCTATCGCTGAAGCTTTCTTT,-,TRBJ1-1,TRBD1,16,TRBV5-1
CASSLMGGETQYF,TGTGCCAGCAGCTTAATGGGAGGAGAGACCCAGTACTTC,few,TRBJ2-5,-,13,TRBV7-8
CSAAGTGGGEAFF,TGCAGTGCTGCCGGGACAGGGGGCGGTGAAGCTTTCTTT,-,TRBJ1-1,TRBD1,13,TRBV20-1
CASSLGDRGPTEAFF,TGTGCCAGCAGTTTAGGGGACAGGGGGCCCACTGAAGCTTTCTTT,-,TRBJ1-1,TRBD1,15,TRBV12-3/TRBV12-4
CASSSPQGNTEAFF,TGTGCCAGCAGTTCCCCCCAGGGGAACACTGAAGCTTTCTTT,-,TRBJ1-1,-,14,TRBV27
CASSPWTSGARPYNEQFF,TGTGCCAGCTCACCCTGGACTAGCGGGGCCCGGCCATACAATGAGCAGTTCTTC,-,TRBJ2-1,TRBD2,18,TRBV18
CASWDRSTDTQYF,TGTGCCAGCTGGGACAGAAGCACAGATACGCAGTATTTT,once,TRBJ2-3,TRBD1,13,TRBV2
CASSRGLSGAMLDVSYNEQFF,TGCGCCAGCAGCCGGGGACTTAGCGGGGCCATGCTTGACGTCTCCTACAATGAGCAGTTCTTC,few,TRBJ2-1,TRBD2,21,TRBV4-1
CASSYALRETQYF,TGTGCCAGCAGTTACGCTTTGCGAGAGACCCAGTACTTC,-,TRBJ2-5,-,13,TRBV6-5
CASSTRTGGGGYTF,TGTGCCAGCAGCACCCGGACAGGGGGCGGTGGCTACACCTTC,few,TRBJ1-2,TRBD1,14,TRBV9
CASGDSQGPQETQYF,TGTGCCAGCGGGGATTCACAGGGGCCCCAAGAGACCCAGTACTTC,many,TRBJ2-5,TRBD1,15,TRBV12-3/TRBV12-4
CASRLTNGVLFF,TGTGCCAGCAGACTCACAAATGGAGTGCTGTTTTTT,-,TRBJ2-2,-,12,TRBV28
CASSGRKQETQYF,TGTGCCAGCAGCGGACGGAAACAAGAGACCCAGTACTTC,-,TRBJ2-5,-,13,TRBV7-2
CAWRRGLASNEQFF,TGTGCCTGGAGGAGGGGACTAGCGTCGAATGAGCAGTTCTTC,-,TRBJ2-1,TRBD2,14,TRBV30
CASGSTSETQYF,TGTGCCAGCGGCTCTACCTCCGAGACCCAGTACTTC,-,TRBJ2-5,-,12,TRBV6-5
CASSRSGPGELFF,TGCGCCAGCAGCCGTTCAGGGCCCGGGGAGCTGTTTTTT,many,TRBJ2-2,-,13,TRBV4-1
CASSDRGHTGELFF,TGTGCCAGCAGTGACAGGGGGCACACCGGGGAGCTGTTTTTT,many,TRBJ2-2,TRBD1,14,TRBV25-1
CASKGTLTGADTQYF,TGCGCCAGCAAAGGGACTCTCACGGGGGCGGATACGCAGTATTTT,-,TRBJ2-3,-,15,TRBV5-1
CASSLQRTQYF,TGTGCCAGCAGTCTCCAGAGAACCCAGTACTTC,few,TRBJ2-5,-,11,TRBV28
CAWGDRLNTGELFF,TGTGCCTGGGGGGACAGATTGAACACCGGGGAGCTGTTTTTT,few,TRBJ2-2,TRBD1,14,TRBV30
CASRKAPGQVNYGYTF,TGTGCCAGCAGAAAAGCACCGGGACAGGTGAACTATGGCTACACCTTC,-,TRBJ1-2,TRBD1,16,TRBV7-9